Sequencing of this T cell receptor beta chain was carried out in a study of regulatory T cells in long-lasting Graves disease. Researchers made TCR beta libraries by using iRepertoire HTBI primers and running Arm-PCR on CDR3 regions. A single record per CDR3 protein comes from TCRdb applying MiXCR to the multiplex PCR reads. The data contain some 420,000 distinct CDR3 sequences, approximately 23% of them singletons. V gave up 3 bases and J gave up 3 bases, with 22 bases separating them. The V gene's germline CDR1 is SGHRS and CDR2 YFSETQ. The CDR3 is 17 amino acids. Time point: persistent/refractory GD, antithyroid drugs over 5 years with positive TRAb. Researchers made the TCR library from RNA that was extracted from PBMCs. Graves' disease diagnosis was established per American Thyroid Association guidelines.

V and J are TRBV5-1 and TRBJ2-7, with a possible D match to TRBD2 (6 bases). This TCR was recovered from a female donor with Graves disease. The sequenced sample was peripheral blood mononuclear cells (PBMCs), obtained when the disease was refractory, from a patient treated with antithyroid drugs. Here the CDR3 DNA reads TGCGCCAGCAGCTCGCCCCCTCCCTCGCGGGATGGCTACGAGCAGTACTTC. Translation gives CASSSPPPSRDGYEQYF.